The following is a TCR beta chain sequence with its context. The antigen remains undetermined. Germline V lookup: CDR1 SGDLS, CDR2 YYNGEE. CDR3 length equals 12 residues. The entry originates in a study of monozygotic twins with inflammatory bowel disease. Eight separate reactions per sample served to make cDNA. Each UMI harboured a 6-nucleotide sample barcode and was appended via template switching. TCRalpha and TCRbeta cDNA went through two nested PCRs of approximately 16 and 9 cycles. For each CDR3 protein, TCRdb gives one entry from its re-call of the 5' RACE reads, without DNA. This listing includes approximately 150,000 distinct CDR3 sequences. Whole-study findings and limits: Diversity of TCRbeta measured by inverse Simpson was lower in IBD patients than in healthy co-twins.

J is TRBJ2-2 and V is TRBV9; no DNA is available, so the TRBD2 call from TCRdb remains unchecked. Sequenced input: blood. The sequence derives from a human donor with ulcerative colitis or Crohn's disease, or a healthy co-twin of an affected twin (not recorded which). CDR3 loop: CASSPSEGELFF.